Each of the 11 T cell receptor beta chains below was sequenced from the same sample in a study of metastatic and nonmetastatic thyroid tumors (dated by TCRdb to about 2020). Library construction relied on PCR. Sequencing used an Illumina HiSeq 4000. TCRdb redid the processing of the public reads, applying fastp at Q25 and MiXCR, and retained in-frame beta chains. The sample table shows tens of thousands of clones, and less than 30% are seen once. Of the sample, approximately 11% falls within the top ten clones. None of the patients had been given any treatment before thyroid surgery. Sequencing was performed on blood. All receptors come from a male donor with papillary thyroid cancer or a benign thyroid nodule (not recorded which). Some clones in this sample may be carry-over from other donors' samples.

This clone appeared many times. The genes are TRBV18 and TRBJ2-4; 7 positions match TRBD2. Germline CDR1 is KGHSH and CDR2 is LQKENI. V was pared by 0 bases and J by 0 bases, with 8 bases of the junction left unmatched. The CDR3 totals 18 residues. The CDR3 region is CASSPPGLRVIAKNIQYF. CDR3 coding DNA: TGTGCCAGCTCACCACCGGGACTAAGGGTGATAGCCAAAAACATTCAGTACTTC.

The chain uses TRBV7-2 and TRBJ2-1, with 13 bases identical to TRBD2. CDR1 and CDR2 from the germline V gene are SGHTA and FQGNSA. V shed 7 bases and J 4 bases; nucleotides not matched to a gene: 4. The CDR3 totals 15 residues. This CDR3 is CASTGLAGAYNEQFF. CDR3 sequence (DNA): TGTGCCAGCACCGGACTAGCGGGAGCGTACAATGAGCAGTTCTTC.

The J gene is TRBJ2-1, the V gene TRBV12-3 or TRBV12-4; the D is unclear. V lost 4 bases to trimming and J lost 8 bases, with 12 bases between them. The length of the CDR3 is 13 residues. The CDR3 coding sequence is TGTGCCAGCAGTTCCCCCCCATTCGATGAGCAGTTCTTC. Protein: CASSSPPFDEQFF.

V gene TRBV2 combines with J gene TRBJ2-7; D is unresolved. The V end lost 3 bases, the J end lost 3 bases, and 6 bases lay between the germline ends. The CDR3 runs to 12 residues. CDR1 is SNHLY, CDR2 FYNNEI, per germline. Here the CDR3 reads CASSEAVYEQYF. The DNA of the CDR3 is TGTGCCAGCAGTGAGGCCGTCTACGAGCAGTACTTC. The full variable domain, in which reference TRBV2 and TRBJ2-7 provide the parts outside the CDR3, is EPEVTQTPSHQVTQMGQEVILRCVPISNHLYFYWYRQILGQKVEFLVSFYNNEISEKSEIFDDQFSVERPDGSNFTLKIRSTKLEDSAMYFCASSEAVYEQYFGPGTRLTVT.

This clone was counted between two and nine times. This chain joins TRBV6-5 and TRBJ1-6; tentative D call: TRBD1 (5 bases). This CDR3 is 18 amino acids long. CDR1 and CDR2 (germline): MNHEY, SVGAGI. V was trimmed by 2 bases and J by 3 bases, leaving 17 bases between them. The CDR3 reads CASSYGGDSPVYNSPLHF. CDR3 bases: TGTGCCAGCAGTTACGGGGGAGATTCTCCTGTCTATAATTCACCCCTCCACTTT.

This clone was seen more than once but under ten times. The chain is built from TRBV12-5 and TRBJ2-2; perhaps TRBD1 as D (6 bases). The ends were cut back, 3 bases at V and 8 bases at J, with 16 bases in the middle. Germline V CDR1 and CDR2: LGHNT, FRNRAP. This CDR3 contains 15 residues. CDR3 DNA: TGTGCTAGTGGTTTAGCTGCCGACAGGTGGGGGGAGCTGTTTTTT. It codes for CASGLAADRWGELFF.

J is TRBJ2-2 and V is TRBV24-1; D unresolved. V was trimmed by 1 base and J by 5 bases, leaving 7 bases between them. Germline lookup yields CDR1 KGHDR and CDR2 SFDVKD. CDR3 length: 14 amino acids. The CDR3 loop is CATSDLAVTGELFF. The CDR3, as DNA: TGTGCCACCAGTGATTTAGCAGTTACCGGGGAGCTGTTTTTT.

This clone was counted at least ten times. The chain has TRBV29-1 and TRBJ2-3; 7 bases match TRBD1. This CDR3 region has 17 residues. Germline V CDR1 and CDR2: SQVTM, ANQGSEA. The junction had 13 bases not matched to a gene; V was cut back by 4 bases and J by 0 bases. The DNA of the CDR3 is TGCAGCGTTGTACCATTCGGACAGGTTCCTAGCACAGATACGCAGTATTTT. Protein: CSVVPFGQVPSTDTQYF.

At least ten counts were recorded for this clone. The rearrangement links TRBV9 to TRBJ2-7; the D gene is possibly TRBD2 (6 bases). V was shortened by 0 bases and J by 3 bases, with 13 bases between the two germline ends. The CDR3 length is 15 residues. Germline V lookup: CDR1 SGDLS, CDR2 YYNGEE. The CDR3 loop reads CASSVDGGTNYEQYF. CDR3 DNA: TGTGCCAGCAGCGTAGATGGAGGGACGAACTACGAGCAGTACTTC.

The chain recombines TRBV7-9 with TRBJ1-2; 9 nucleotides agree with TRBD1. This CDR3 spans 13 amino acids. Germline CDR1 SEHNR, CDR2 FQNEAQ (reference sequence). Germline trimming cut 4 bases from V and 4 bases from J; bases unmatched to any gene: 1. In DNA, the CDR3 is TGTGCCAGCAGCTGGACAGGGGCCTATGGCTACACCTTC. It yields the protein CASSWTGAYGYTF.

The chain's CDR3 is CASSDTRGQETQYF. CDR3 DNA: TGTGCCAGCTCGGACACCAGGGGCCAAGAGACCCAGTACTTC. The chain recombines TRBV18 with TRBJ2-5; D is perhaps TRBD1 (6 bases). The CDR3 has 14 amino acids. Per the germline V gene, CDR1 is KGHSH and CDR2 is LQKENI. V lost 6 bases and J 1 base, leaving 12 bases between the germline ends.